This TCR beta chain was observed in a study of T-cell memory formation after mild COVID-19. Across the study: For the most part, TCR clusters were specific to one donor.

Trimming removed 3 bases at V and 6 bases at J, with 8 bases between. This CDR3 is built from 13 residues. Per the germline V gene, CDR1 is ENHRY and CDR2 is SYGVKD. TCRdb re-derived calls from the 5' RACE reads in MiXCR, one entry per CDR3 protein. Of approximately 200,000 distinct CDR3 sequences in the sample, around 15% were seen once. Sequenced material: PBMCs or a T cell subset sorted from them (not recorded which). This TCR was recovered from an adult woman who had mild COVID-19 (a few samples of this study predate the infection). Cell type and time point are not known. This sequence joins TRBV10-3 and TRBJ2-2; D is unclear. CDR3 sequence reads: CAISEVGSGELFF. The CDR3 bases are TGTGCCATCAGTGAAGTGGGGTCCGGGGAGCTGTTTTTT.